Below are 18 T cell receptor beta chains sequenced from a single sample in a study of cytomegalovirus exposure and HLA in healthy donors. Amplification used 60 Vbeta primers and 13 Jbeta primers. Profiling relied on immunoSEQ multiplex PCR, and the TCRdb table lists in-frame clones only, not all of them. The sample consists of roughly 67,000 clones, approximately 78% of them appearing once. Sample: PBMCs. These receptors all come from a man aged 35 to 55 in good health and CMV-seronegative.

V and J are TRBV10-1 and TRBJ2-5; D gene unclear. The J call may be wrong; the DNA end is better matched by TRBJ2-7. This CDR3 has 14 residues. CDR1 and CDR2 (germline): WNHNN, SYGVQD (reference sequence). CDR3 coding DNA: TGCGCCAGCAGTGAGTTAGAAAGCTCCTACGAGCAGTACTTC. Translated: CASSELESSYEQYF.

V and J are TRBV27 and TRBJ1-4, with D perhaps TRBD1 (5 bases). V was trimmed by 5 bases and J by 6 bases, leaving 16 bases between them. Germline assignment: CDR1 MNHEY and CDR2 SMNVEV (reference sequence). This CDR3 region has 15 residues. CDR3: CASSDRGSGYEKLFF. The CDR3 coding sequence is TGTGCCAGCAGTGACCGGGGGTCTGGGTATGAAAAACTGTTTTTT.

CDR3 coding DNA: TGTGCCAGTAGTCAGAACAGGGGGCGAATCTACGAGCAGTACTTC. Amino acid sequence: CASSQNRGRIYEQYF. The chain recombines TRBV19 with TRBJ2-7; TRBD1 aligns across 9 bases. Trimming cost V 5 bases and J 3 bases; bases outside gene matches: 8. CDR3 length: 15 residues. Germline CDR1 is LNHDA and CDR2 is SQIVND (reference sequence).

The chain recombines TRBV5-1 with TRBJ2-7, with 10 bases aligning to TRBD2. CDR1 is SGHRS, CDR2 YFSETQ, per germline. This CDR3 comprises 15 residues. After removal of 4 bases from V and 7 bases from J, the junction contained 11 bases not matched to a gene. CDR3: CASSPLAGADGEQYF. CDR3 bases: TGCGCCAGCAGCCCTCTAGCGGGAGCGGACGGTGAGCAGTACTTC.

This clone was counted between two and nine times. V usage is TRBV15 and J usage is TRBJ2-5, with D perhaps TRBD2 (5 bases). The V and J ends lost 6 bases and 5 bases respectively, with 13 bases between them. The germline V gene encodes CDR1 LNHNV and CDR2 YYDKDF (reference sequence). The length of the CDR3 is 13 residues. CDR3 region: CATSKGGFETQYF. In DNA form, the CDR3 reads TGTGCCACCAGTAAGGGCGGGTTCGAGACCCAGTACTTC.

The genes are TRBV5-1 and TRBJ2-5; TRBD1 is a possible D gene (5 bases). The V gene lost 0 bases and the J gene lost 5 bases, with 14 bases spanning the gap. CDR3 length: 15 residues. The germline V gene encodes CDR1 SGHRS and CDR2 YFSETQ. CDR3 DNA: TGCGCCAGCAGCTTGGTCGGTATCCCAGGGGAGACCCAGTACTTC. Protein product: CASSLVGIPGETQYF.

This chain connects TRBV5-4 to TRBJ1-5, with 7 bases aligning to TRBD1. The trim removed 7 bases at V and 2 bases at J, leaving 6 bases unmatched. CDR1 and CDR2 (germline): SGHNT, YYREEE (reference sequence). The CDR3 is 14 residues long. Here the CDR3 reads CASSIQGGNQPQHF. CDR3 in DNA: TGTGCCAGCTCGATCCAGGGGGGCAATCAGCCCCAGCATTTT.

The chain uses TRBV2 and TRBJ1-1; TRBD1 is a possible D gene (6 bases). The CDR3 sequence is 15 residues long. Trimming removed 6 bases from V and 0 bases from J, with 14 bases in between. Germline values: CDR1 SNHLY, CDR2 FYNNEI. Here the CDR3 DNA reads TGTGCCAGCAGGATGGACAGTAGGATGAACACTGAAGCTTTCTTT. Translating gives CASRMDSRMNTEAFF.

This clone has a handful of counts. The chain joins TRBV5-5 to TRBJ1-2, with 8 positions matching TRBD1. CDR3 size: 14 residues. Trimming cost V 2 bases and J 4 bases; bases outside gene matches: 4. The V gene's germline CDR1 is SGHKS and CDR2 YYEKEE (reference sequence). The DNA for the CDR3 is TGTGCCAGCAGCTTACCGGGACAGGTCTATGGCTACACCTTC. The encoded protein is CASSLPGQVYGYTF.

The chain couples TRBV6-1 to TRBJ1-2; 9 nucleotides agree with TRBD1. There are 16 residues in the CDR3. V lost 2 bases to trimming and J lost 4 bases; unmatched junction nucleotides: 8. Germline V gives CDR1 MNHNS, CDR2 SASEGT. The CDR3: CASSERPGQGIYGYTF. The DNA for the CDR3 is TGTGCCAGCAGTGAACGGCCGGGACAGGGAATCTATGGCTACACCTTC.

A remark on this clone: At one end, the junction sequence differs from germline, possibly due to a read error. This chain uses TRBV10-3 with TRBJ1-3; 7 bases fit TRBD1. The CDR3 is made up of 14 amino acids. Germline V lookup: CDR1 ENHRY, CDR2 SYGVKD. The CDR3 spells CASSRPGQGNTIYF. For the CDR3, the DNA is TGTGCCAGCAGTCGTCCGGGACAGGGAAACACCATATATTTT.

The V call is TRBV18, the J call TRBJ2-6; TRBD1 aligns across 12 bases. V gave up 6 bases and J gave up 2 bases; unmatched junction bases: 5. Germline V gives CDR1 KGHSH, CDR2 LQKENI. The CDR3 consists of 17 residues. Here the CDR3 reads CASSTGTGGPGANVLTF. Written as DNA, the CDR3 is TGTGCCAGCTCCACCGGGACAGGGGGCCCTGGGGCCAACGTCCTGACTTTC.

This sequence joins TRBV10-3 and TRBJ2-7; D possibly corresponds to TRBD2 (5 bases). Looked up from germline, CDR1 is ENHRY and CDR2 is SYGVKD. This CDR3 is 15 amino acids long. V gave up 5 bases and J gave up 1 base, with 15 bases separating them. CDR3 amino acids: CAISRGQEGSYEQYF. The CDR3 DNA reads TGTGCCATCAGTCGAGGGCAGGAAGGTTCCTACGAGCAGTACTTC.

This clone was found a few times. V is TRBV5-6 and J is TRBJ1-5; 9 positions match TRBD1. The CDR3 loop spans 16 amino acids. The V gene's germline CDR1 is SGHDT and CDR2 YYEEEE. After removal of 2 bases from V and 1 base from J, the junction contained 4 bases not matched to a gene. CDR3 loop: CASSFSGTGSNQPQHF. The CDR3, as DNA: TGTGCCAGCAGCTTTTCAGGGACAGGGAGCAATCAGCCCCAGCATTTT.

This clone came up a few times. V and J are TRBV7-3 and TRBJ2-5, with a possible D match to TRBD2 (6 bases). This CDR3 is built from 15 residues. Trimming took 2 bases from V and 1 from J, leaving 11 bases between them. Germline V CDR1 and CDR2: SGHTA, FQGTGA. The DNA of the CDR3 is TGTGCCAGCAGCTTAGGGAACGGGGGCCAAGAGACCCAGTACTTC. Translation gives CASSLGNGGQETQYF.

This sequence joins TRBV27 and TRBJ2-7; 7 bases agree with TRBD1. CDR3 length: 15 residues. Looked up from germline, CDR1 is MNHEY and CDR2 is SMNVEV (reference sequence). Unmatched junction bases numbered 8, after V lost 6 bases and J lost 0 bases. CDR3 nucleotides: TGTGCCAGCAGCCGCCAGGGACAGAGCTCCTACGAGCAGTACTTC. The encoded protein is CASSRQGQSSYEQYF.

In DNA form, the CDR3 reads TGTGCCAGCAGCTTAGAACTAGTGGAGACCCAGTACTTC. Translated: CASSLELVETQYF. The genes are TRBV7-2 and TRBJ2-5, with a possible D match to TRBD2 (5 bases). The V and J ends lost 1 base and 5 bases respectively, with 8 bases between them. This CDR3 has 13 amino acids. The germline CDR1 and CDR2 sequences are SGHTA and FQGNSA. Full variable domain (missing parts from reference TRBV7-2 and TRBJ2-5): GAGVSQSPSNKVTEKGKDVELRCDPISGHTALYWYRQSLGQGLEFLIYFQGNSAPDKSGLPSDRFSAERTGGSVSTLTIQRTQQEDSAVYLCASSLELVETQYFGPGTRLLVL.

The chain couples TRBV7-3 to TRBJ2-7, with 8 nucleotides matching TRBD1. V lost 5 bases and J lost 2; bases outside the gene matches: 5. The CDR3 totals 14 residues. The germline gives CDR1 SGHTA, CDR2 FQGTGA. CDR3: CASSPDRGPYEQYF. CDR3 DNA: TGTGCCAGCAGCCCAGACAGGGGCCCCTACGAGCAGTACTTC. The full variable domain, its missing parts supplied by reference TRBV7-3 and TRBJ2-7, is GAGVSQTPSNKVTEKGKYVELRCDPISGHTALYWYRQSLGQGPEFLIYFQGTGAADDSGLPNDRFFAVRPEGSVSTLKIQRTERGDSAVYLCASSPDRGPYEQYFGPGTRLTVT.